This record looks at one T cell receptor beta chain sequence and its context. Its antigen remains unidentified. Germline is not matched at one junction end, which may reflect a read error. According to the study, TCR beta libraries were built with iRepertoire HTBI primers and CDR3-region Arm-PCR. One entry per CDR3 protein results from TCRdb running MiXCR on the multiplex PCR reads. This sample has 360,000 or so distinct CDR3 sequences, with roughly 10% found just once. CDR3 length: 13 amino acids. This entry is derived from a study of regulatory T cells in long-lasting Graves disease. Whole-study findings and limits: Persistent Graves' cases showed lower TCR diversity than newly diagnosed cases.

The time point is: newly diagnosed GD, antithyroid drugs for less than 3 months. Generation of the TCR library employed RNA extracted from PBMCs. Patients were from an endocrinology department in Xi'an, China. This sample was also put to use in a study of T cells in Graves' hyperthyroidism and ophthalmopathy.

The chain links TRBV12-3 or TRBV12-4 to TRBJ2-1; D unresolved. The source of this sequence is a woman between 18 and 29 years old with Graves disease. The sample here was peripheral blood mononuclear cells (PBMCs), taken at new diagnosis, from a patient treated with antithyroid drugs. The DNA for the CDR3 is TGTGCCAGCAGTTTATCGGAGTACAATGAGCGGTTCTTC. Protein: CASSLSEYNERFF.